Here is one T cell receptor (beta chain) with its context. This clonotype occurred many times. Its antigen target is currently unknown. The sample holds no much larger clone one base away, and base qualities are not on file. The sample's time point label, in plain terms: persistent/refractory GD, antithyroid drugs over 5 years with positive TRAb. RNA was extracted from PBMCs in TRIzol for both TCR sequencing and RNA sequencing. Graves' disease was diagnosed according to American Thyroid Association guidelines. Patients for the study were recruited at an endocrinology department in Xi'an, China. Each patient gave 8.5 to 9.5 milliliters of peripheral blood, collected in an EDTA anticoagulant tube. Ficoll Paque Plus density gradient separation was used to isolate PBMCs, and no additional T cell sorting was done. An Agilent 2100 Bioanalyzer and agarose gel were used to check RNA quality, while a NanoDrop 2000 measured RNA concentration.

This sample is part of a study of regulatory T cells in long-lasting Graves disease (dated by TCRdb to the early 2020s). Describing the broader study: Persistent Graves' disease was defined as antithyroid drug treatment for over 5 years with persistently positive TSH receptor autoantibodies. The study was registered as a clinical trial and conducted in China. Patients with persistent Graves' disease were compared with patients with newly diagnosed Graves' disease using TCR sequencing and RNA sequencing of peripheral blood. A total of around 35 samples underwent TCR sequencing, from about 13 patients with persistent Graves' disease and 20 or so patients with newly diagnosed Graves' disease. On average, persistent Graves' disease patients in the clinical cohort had been on antithyroid drugs for about 10 years.

Library method: multiplex PCR. Sequenced using an Illumina HiSeq 4000. To build TCR beta libraries, CDR3 regions were amplified by Arm-PCR using iRepertoire HTBI primers. Before sequencing, the PCR products underwent gel purification. In the source study's methods: Across samples, approximately 68 TRBV and approximately 15 TRBJ segments were identified and used for gene usage analysis of CDR3 amino acid clonotypes. COPE and FqMerger were used to merge filtered high-quality paired reads into contigs. BLAST was used to align contigs to the IMGT TRBV, TRBD and TRBJ reference genes, and CDR3 was defined following IMGT. Clonotypes above 0.1% frequency were classified as highly expanded clones. Shannon entropy was used to measure repertoire diversity, and the Gini coefficient was used to measure V-J evenness. Public clonotypes were defined as clonotypes shared by more than one individual. Starting from the raw public reads, TCRdb applied fastp trimming at Q25, assembled clones with MiXCR and retained in-frame beta chains. Here each entry gathers all rows of one CDR3 protein and keeps the most common genes and DNA. In this record, the V and J calls reflect TCRdb's handling and not the investigators' own analysis. A total of under 350,000 distinct CDR3 sequences appear in this sample, around 20% of them only once. Approximately 60% of the sample goes to the ten largest clones.

From the germline V gene, CDR1 is MNHEY and CDR2 is SVGEGT. The V and J ends are trimmed by 8 bases and 2 bases, leaving 16 bases between them. From its cysteine to its phenylalanine, the CDR3 spans 14 amino acids. The kept DNA is CDR3 alone, 42 bases in frame from the first base. The full study reports these points: Persistent disease showed preferential use of TRBV28, TRBJ1-2 and TRBJ2-5, whereas newly diagnosed disease favored TRBV20-1 and TRBJ2-1. Only peripheral blood was studied, because thyroid tissue, the primary lesion, was inaccessible. Sequencing and analysis were limited to the TCR beta chain. The authors noted that the small sample size was a limitation that may lower accuracy. Persistent patients shared more public clonotypes among themselves (2,741) than newly diagnosed patients did (more than 950). Compared with newly diagnosed patients, persistent Graves' disease patients had lower TCR Shannon entropy and fewer highly expanded clones, which suggests clonal expansion.

The TCR was taken from a female donor with Graves disease. Recombination joined TRBV6-2 or TRBV6-3 with TRBJ2-7, and the D gene may be TRBD1, 6 bases matching. Sequences were derived from peripheral blood mononuclear cells (PBMCs), sampled when the disease was refractory, from a patient treated with antithyroid drugs. The CDR3 loop reads CASHRDIRTYEQYF. The DNA is TGTGCCAGCCACCGGGACATTCGAACCTACGAGCAGTACTTC.